This is a list of T cell receptor beta chains from one sample in a study of T cells in narcolepsy. Assay used: immunoSEQ multiplex PCR; TCRdb lists only in-frame clones, some missing. The sample yields 35,000 to 40,000 clones, 70% to 85% seen once. Sequenced: CD45RA- memory CD4+ T cells from PBMCs. These receptors were collected from a human donor with narcolepsy. The CDR3 runs from the conserved cysteine through the conserved F or W. Each record gives: clone size, D gene, V gene, J gene, CDR3 protein, CDR3 DNA. D genes are given only for firm matches. Clone sizes are given selectively: once, few, many, or a class where the clone is expanded.

clone_size: -; d_call: TRBD1; v_call: TRBV2; j_call: TRBJ1-2; cdr3_aa: CASTDRGSDYGYTF; cdr3_nt: TGTGCCAGCACCGACAGGGGTTCAGACTATGGCTACACCTTC
clone_size: -; d_call: TRBD2; v_call: TRBV7-2; j_call: TRBJ2-3; cdr3_aa: CASSPQRGGTDTQYF; cdr3_nt: TGTGCCAGCAGTCCCCAGCGGGGGGGCACAGATACGCAGTATTTT
clone_size: -; d_call: TRBD1; v_call: TRBV30; j_call: TRBJ1-1; cdr3_aa: CAWRGQLMNTEAFF; cdr3_nt: TGTGCCTGGAGGGGACAGCTTATGAACACTGAAGCTTTCTTT
clone_size: -; d_call: -; v_call: TRBV4-1; j_call: TRBJ2-7; cdr3_aa: CASSQESSVAREQYF; cdr3_nt: TGCGCCAGCAGCCAAGAATCTAGCGTGGCTAGGGAGCAGTACTTC
clone_size: -; d_call: TRBD2; v_call: TRBV5-1; j_call: TRBJ2-3; cdr3_aa: CASSPRTSGGTDTQYF; cdr3_nt: TGCGCCAGCAGCCCCCGAACTAGCGGAGGCACAGATACGCAGTATTTT
clone_size: -; d_call: -; v_call: TRBV6-5; j_call: TRBJ1-4; cdr3_aa: CASSKANEKLFF; cdr3_nt: TGTGCCAGCAGTAAGGCGAATGAAAAACTGTTTTTT
clone_size: -; d_call: -; v_call: TRBV2; j_call: TRBJ1-6; cdr3_aa: CASSEWGREESPLHF; cdr3_nt: TGTGCCAGCAGTGAATGGGGAAGGGAAGAATCACCCCTCCACTTT
clone_size: -; d_call: TRBD1; v_call: TRBV15; j_call: TRBJ2-2; cdr3_aa: CATSNLETGGELFF; cdr3_nt: TGTGCCACCAGCAACCTAGAGACAGGGGGGGAGCTGTTTTTT
clone_size: few; d_call: -; v_call: TRBV4-3; j_call: TRBJ2-1; cdr3_aa: CASSQETASRQFF; cdr3_nt: TGCGCCAGCAGCCAAGAAACTGCTTCGCGGCAGTTCTTC
clone_size: -; d_call: TRBD1; v_call: TRBV11-2; j_call: TRBJ1-1; cdr3_aa: CASSLDRGVLEAFF; cdr3_nt: TGTGCCAGCAGCTTAGACAGGGGGGTTTTAGAAGCTTTCTTT
clone_size: few; d_call: -; v_call: TRBV19; j_call: TRBJ2-7; cdr3_aa: CASSPRGRQTYEQYF; cdr3_nt: TGTGCCAGTAGTCCCCGAGGCAGGCAAACCTACGAGCAGTACTTC
clone_size: -; d_call: -; v_call: TRBV7-2; j_call: TRBJ2-7; cdr3_aa: CASSLVGNSYEQYF; cdr3_nt: TGTGCCAGCAGCTTAGTGGGGAATTCCTACGAGCAGTACTTC
clone_size: -; d_call: -; v_call: TRBV9; j_call: TRBJ2-3; cdr3_aa: CASSVGAADTQYF; cdr3_nt: TGTGCCAGCAGCGTAGGGGCGGCGGATACGCAGTATTTT
clone_size: -; d_call: TRBD1; v_call: TRBV27; j_call: TRBJ1-2; cdr3_aa: CASSFSTGGNYGYTF; cdr3_nt: TGTGCCAGCAGTTTCTCGACAGGGGGAAACTATGGCTACACCTTC
clone_size: -; d_call: -; v_call: TRBV27; j_call: TRBJ1-2; cdr3_aa: CASSLGSRYGYTF; cdr3_nt: TGTGCCAGCAGTTTAGGTTCTAGGTATGGCTACACCTTC
clone_size: -; d_call: -; v_call: TRBV5-4; j_call: TRBJ2-5; cdr3_aa: CASSLSVLETQYF; cdr3_nt: TGTGCCAGCAGCTTATCGGTATTGGAGACCCAGTACTTC
clone_size: once; d_call: -; v_call: TRBV18; j_call: TRBJ2-3; cdr3_aa: CASSPARQGEYSSTDTQYF; cdr3_nt: TGTGCCAGCTCACCGGCTCGGCAGGGCGAATATTCTAGCACAGATACGCAGTATTTT
clone_size: -; d_call: -; v_call: TRBV7-2; j_call: TRBJ2-3; cdr3_aa: CASSSDHITDTQYF; cdr3_nt: TGTGCCAGCAGCTCCGACCATATCACAGATACGCAGTATTTT
clone_size: -; d_call: TRBD1; v_call: TRBV6-1; j_call: TRBJ1-2; cdr3_aa: CASRGAGTDPYGYTF; cdr3_nt: TGTGCCAGCAGAGGTGCCGGGACAGACCCCTATGGCTACACCTTC
clone_size: -; d_call: -; v_call: TRBV5-6; j_call: TRBJ2-7; cdr3_aa: CASSSRDEQYF; cdr3_nt: TGTGCCAGCAGCTCTAGGGACGAGCAGTACTTC
clone_size: -; d_call: -; v_call: TRBV9; j_call: TRBJ2-5; cdr3_aa: CASSVEPLVSRGETQYF; cdr3_nt: TGTGCCAGCAGCGTAGAGCCACTAGTTTCGAGAGGGGAGACCCAGTACTTC
clone_size: -; d_call: -; v_call: TRBV4-2; j_call: TRBJ1-3; cdr3_aa: CASSSRGTGNTIYF; cdr3_nt: TGTGCCAGCAGCTCCCGGGGGACTGGAAACACCATATATTTT
clone_size: -; d_call: -; v_call: TRBV6-1; j_call: TRBJ2-7; cdr3_aa: CASSPRGGQHYEQYF; cdr3_nt: TGTGCCAGCAGTCCCAGGGGGGGACAACACTACGAGCAGTACTTC
clone_size: -; d_call: -; v_call: TRBV9; j_call: TRBJ2-1; cdr3_aa: CASSATGTLYNEQFF; cdr3_nt: TGTGCCAGCAGCGCAACCGGGACACTTTACAATGAGCAGTTCTTC
clone_size: -; d_call: -; v_call: TRBV21-1; j_call: TRBJ2-3; cdr3_aa: CARGSGGGTDTQYF; cdr3_nt: TGTGCCAGAGGTAGCGGGGGCGGCACAGATACGCAGTATTTT
clone_size: -; d_call: -; v_call: TRBV19; j_call: TRBJ2-7; cdr3_aa: CATVDTSYEQYF; cdr3_nt: TGTGCCACCGTGGACACGTCCTACGAGCAGTACTTC
clone_size: -; d_call: -; v_call: TRBV25-1; j_call: TRBJ1-2; cdr3_aa: CASSEYRDGYTF; cdr3_nt: TGTGCCAGCAGTGAATACAGGGATGGCTACACCTTC
clone_size: -; d_call: -; v_call: TRBV5-1; j_call: TRBJ2-1; cdr3_aa: CASSFSGTQGEQFF; cdr3_nt: TGCGCCAGCAGCTTTTCCGGGACTCAAGGCGAGCAGTTCTTC
clone_size: -; d_call: TRBD1; v_call: TRBV10-1; j_call: TRBJ2-5; cdr3_aa: CASSESTGQETQYF; cdr3_nt: TGCGCCAGCAGTGAGTCGACAGGGCAAGAGACCCAGTACTTC
clone_size: -; d_call: -; v_call: TRBV19; j_call: TRBJ1-2; cdr3_aa: CASSIQAFGYTF; cdr3_nt: TGTGCCAGTAGTATACAGGCATTTGGCTACACCTTC
clone_size: -; d_call: TRBD1; v_call: TRBV13; j_call: TRBJ2-7; cdr3_aa: CASSLRTGTGSYEQYF; cdr3_nt: TGTGCCAGCAGCCTAAGGACCGGGACAGGGTCCTACGAGCAGTACTTC
clone_size: -; d_call: -; v_call: TRBV10-3; j_call: TRBJ1-6; cdr3_aa: CAIRRDFGNSPLHF; cdr3_nt: TGTGCCATCAGGAGGGACTTCGGTAATTCACCCCTCCACTTT
clone_size: -; d_call: -; v_call: TRBV18; j_call: TRBJ1-1; cdr3_aa: CASSPQPRGTPFF; cdr3_nt: TGTGCCAGCTCACCTCAACCGAGGGGGACACCTTTCTTT
clone_size: -; d_call: -; v_call: TRBV18; j_call: TRBJ2-7; cdr3_aa: CASSTGTRNYEQYF; cdr3_nt: TGTGCCAGCTCAACCGGGACCCGAAACTACGAGCAGTACTTC
clone_size: -; d_call: TRBD2; v_call: TRBV29-1; j_call: TRBJ2-3; cdr3_aa: CSVLSGGPADTQYF; cdr3_nt: TGCAGCGTCCTCAGCGGGGGGCCGGCAGATACGCAGTATTTT
clone_size: few; d_call: TRBD1; v_call: TRBV4-3; j_call: TRBJ2-3; cdr3_aa: CASSPGTGGSTDTQYF; cdr3_nt: TGCGCCAGCAGCCCTGGGACAGGAGGGAGCACAGATACGCAGTATTTT
clone_size: -; d_call: TRBD2; v_call: TRBV7-8; j_call: TRBJ2-1; cdr3_aa: CASSLVLAGASSYNEQFF; cdr3_nt: TGTGCCAGCAGCTTAGTTCTAGCGGGGGCCTCTTCCTACAATGAGCAGTTCTTC
clone_size: -; d_call: TRBD1; v_call: TRBV28; j_call: TRBJ1-3; cdr3_aa: CASKTGTGVAGNTIYF; cdr3_nt: TGTGCCAGCAAAACCGGGACAGGGGTGGCTGGAAACACCATATATTTT
clone_size: -; d_call: -; v_call: TRBV5-6; j_call: TRBJ2-1; cdr3_aa: CASSFTRNSYNEQFF; cdr3_nt: TGTGCCAGCAGCTTTACCAGAAACTCCTACAATGAGCAGTTCTTC
clone_size: once; d_call: -; v_call: TRBV28; j_call: TRBJ1-2; cdr3_aa: CASSPGGNNYGYTF; cdr3_nt: TGTGCCAGCAGTCCCGGGGGAAACAACTATGGCTACACCTTC
clone_size: -; d_call: -; v_call: TRBV19; j_call: TRBJ1-2; cdr3_aa: CASGDLDRNGYTF; cdr3_nt: TGTGCCAGTGGGGATCTTGACAGAAATGGCTACACCTTC
clone_size: few; d_call: -; v_call: TRBV19; j_call: TRBJ1-6; cdr3_aa: CASTPSEGYSPLHF; cdr3_nt: TGTGCCAGTACCCCGAGTGAGGGGTACTCACCCCTCCACTTT
clone_size: -; d_call: -; v_call: TRBV4-3; j_call: TRBJ1-2; cdr3_aa: CASSQDQDSYGYTF; cdr3_nt: TGCGCCAGCAGCCAAGATCAGGACAGCTATGGCTACACCTTC
clone_size: -; d_call: -; v_call: TRBV6-5; j_call: TRBJ2-7; cdr3_aa: CASSYGGHSSYEQYF; cdr3_nt: TGTGCCAGCAGTTACGGGGGGCACAGCTCCTACGAGCAGTACTTC
clone_size: -; d_call: TRBD2; v_call: TRBV30; j_call: TRBJ2-3; cdr3_aa: CAWSATLDSGGRDTQYF; cdr3_nt: TGTGCCTGGAGCGCCACCCTAGATAGCGGGGGAAGGGATACGCAGTATTTT
clone_size: -; d_call: -; v_call: TRBV7-2; j_call: TRBJ1-3; cdr3_aa: CASSSQDGGGNTIYF; cdr3_nt: TGTGCCAGCAGTTCCCAGGACGGGGGTGGAAACACCATATATTTT
clone_size: -; d_call: -; v_call: TRBV6-1; j_call: TRBJ2-7; cdr3_aa: CASSEYTGNGIRYF; cdr3_nt: TGTGCCAGCAGTGAATATACAGGGAACGGGATAAGGTACTTC
clone_size: -; d_call: -; v_call: TRBV10-2; j_call: TRBJ1-6; cdr3_aa: CASTEPGAPGSPLHF; cdr3_nt: TGCGCCAGCACCGAACCGGGGGCCCCAGGTTCACCCCTCCACTTT
clone_size: few; d_call: -; v_call: TRBV30; j_call: TRBJ1-3; cdr3_aa: CAWSAQGNTIYF; cdr3_nt: TGTGCCTGGAGCGCACAAGGAAACACCATATATTTT
clone_size: -; d_call: TRBD1; v_call: TRBV6-5; j_call: TRBJ2-3; cdr3_aa: CASSHRDRGTDTQYF; cdr3_nt: TGTGCCAGCAGCCACCGGGACAGGGGCACAGATACGCAGTATTTT
clone_size: once; d_call: -; v_call: TRBV28; j_call: TRBJ2-2; cdr3_aa: CAGTKNTGELFF; cdr3_nt: TGTGCCGGGACAAAGAACACCGGGGAGCTGTTTTTT
clone_size: -; d_call: TRBD1; v_call: TRBV7-9; j_call: TRBJ1-6; cdr3_aa: CASSSGTENSPLHF; cdr3_nt: TGTGCCAGCAGCTCCGGGACAGAGAATTCACCCCTCCACTTT